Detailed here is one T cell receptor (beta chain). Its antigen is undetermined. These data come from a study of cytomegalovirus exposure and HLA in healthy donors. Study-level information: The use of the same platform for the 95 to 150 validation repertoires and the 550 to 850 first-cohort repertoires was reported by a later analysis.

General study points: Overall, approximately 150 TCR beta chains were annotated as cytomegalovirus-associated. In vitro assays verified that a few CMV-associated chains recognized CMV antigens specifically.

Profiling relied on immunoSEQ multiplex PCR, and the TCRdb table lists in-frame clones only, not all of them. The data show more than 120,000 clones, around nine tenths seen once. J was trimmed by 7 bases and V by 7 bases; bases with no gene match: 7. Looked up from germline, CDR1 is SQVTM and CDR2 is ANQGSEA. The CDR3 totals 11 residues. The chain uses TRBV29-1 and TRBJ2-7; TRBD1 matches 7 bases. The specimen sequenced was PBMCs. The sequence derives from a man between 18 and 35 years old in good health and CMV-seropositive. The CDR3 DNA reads TGCAGCGGACAAAGGGGGCTTGAGCAGTACTTC. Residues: CSGQRGLEQYF.